The rows below give T cell receptor beta chains drawn from one sample of a study of CD8+CD57+ T cells in acquired aplastic anemia. MiXCR, run by TCRdb on the reads, gives a single entry per CDR3 protein. Of fewer than 200,000 distinct CDR3 sequences listed, 70% to 80% are singletons. Sequenced sample: sorted CD4+, CD8+, or CD8+CD57+ T cells (not recorded which) from PBMCs. These receptors originate from a human donor with aplastic anemia. CDR3s leave out the opening cysteine and the closing phenylalanine or tryptophan. Not every row has a clone size; where given, it reads once, few, many or a size class.

v_call: TRBV5-5; clone_size: .; j_call: TRBJ1-1; cdr3_aa: ASSLFQKKGTEAF
v_call: TRBV20-1; clone_size: .; j_call: TRBJ2-1; cdr3_aa: SARVLAGGPSYNEQF
v_call: TRBV2; clone_size: .; j_call: TRBJ1-6; cdr3_aa: ASSETGSPLH
v_call: TRBV4-1; clone_size: few; j_call: TRBJ1-1; cdr3_aa: ASSQAAWGGTEAF
v_call: TRBV6-4; clone_size: .; j_call: TRBJ2-1; cdr3_aa: ASGTADTGGNEQF
v_call: TRBV20-1; clone_size: .; j_call: TRBJ2-7; cdr3_aa: SARVPSGTGYYEQY
v_call: TRBV29-1; clone_size: .; j_call: TRBJ2-1; cdr3_aa: SAVTPYNEQF
v_call: TRBV15; clone_size: .; j_call: TRBJ1-2; cdr3_aa: ATSRGQGYGYT
v_call: TRBV29-1; clone_size: .; j_call: TRBJ2-1; cdr3_aa: SVDGGEDNEQF
v_call: TRBV2; clone_size: .; j_call: TRBJ1-2; cdr3_aa: ASSTWDSYGYT